This T cell receptor (beta chain) was recovered during a study of CD8 T cells in ankylosing spondylitis. TCRdb called the 5' RACE reads again in MiXCR, with one record for every CDR3 protein. The sample comprises around 210,000 distinct CDR3 sequences, around 8% of which are singletons, and roughly 4.9% rests with the top ten. Germline CDR1 and CDR2: LGHDT and YNNKEL (reference sequence). The CDR3 consists of 15 residues. Trimming shortened V by 2 bases and J by 1 base, and 10 bases separated the two germline ends. This clonotype was observed at least ten times. V usage is TRBV3-1 and J usage is TRBJ2-3, with D possibly matching TRBD1 (6 bases). Material: blood, either unsorted or a sorted T cell fraction (not recorded which). The clonotype was recovered from a female donor with ankylosing spondylitis or in good health (not recorded which). The CDR3 loop reads CASSQSGVRTDTQYF. The CDR3 coding sequence is TGTGCCAGCAGCCAATCAGGGGTCCGCACAGATACGCAGTATTTT.